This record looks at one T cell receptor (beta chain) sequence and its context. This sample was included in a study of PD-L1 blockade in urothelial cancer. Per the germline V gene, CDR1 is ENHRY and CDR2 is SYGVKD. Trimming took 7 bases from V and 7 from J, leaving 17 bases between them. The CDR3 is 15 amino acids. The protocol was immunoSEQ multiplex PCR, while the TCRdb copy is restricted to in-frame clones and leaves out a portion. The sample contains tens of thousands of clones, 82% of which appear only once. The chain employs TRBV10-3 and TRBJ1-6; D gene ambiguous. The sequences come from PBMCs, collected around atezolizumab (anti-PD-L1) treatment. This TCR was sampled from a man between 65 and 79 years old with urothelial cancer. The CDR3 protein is CAITPTQDGNSPLHF. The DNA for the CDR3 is TGTGCCATCACCCCGACCCAAGACGGGAATTCACCCCTCCACTTT.